Detailed here is one T cell receptor (beta chain). It lacks a known antigen. There are no base qualities to consult, and no much larger clone falls within one base. This sample is part of a study of technical replicates of blood from a handful of donors (dated by TCRdb to 2016 to 2017). The library was produced with the immunoSEQ multiplex PCR assay. This immuneACCESS table, as held by TCRdb, lists in-frame sequences with V and J called but not all clones. Of the missing ones, under half trace to an unresolved V gene in checked studies; the others have no known cause. Here the sample has roughly 92,000 clones; 85% to 95% occur a single time. The ten top clones hold 0.34% of the sample. V lost 4 bases and J lost 5 bases; the stretch between them is 12 bases long. The CDR3, from cysteine to phenylalanine, totals 13 residues. CDR3 DNA only is kept here, 39 bases in frame from base 1. CDR1 and CDR2 were assigned from the germline V gene as SGHRS and YFSETQ.

This sequence originates from a human donor in good health. The V and J genes are TRBV5-1 and TRBJ2-5; TRBD2 is perhaps the D gene, given 7 matching bases. Sequenced sample: T cells isolated from PBMCs. The nucleotide sequence is given as TGCGCCAGCAGCCTAGGGGGAGGGGAGACCCAGTACTTC. Translated, it reads CASSLGGGETQYF.